This T cell receptor beta chain was sequenced in a study of blood T cells in healthy people across ages. For the second PCR, which ran for 7 to 11 cycles, a sample-barcoded 5' primer and a J-beta primer mix were used. TCRdb used MiXCR to reprocess the 5' RACE reads, holding one entry per CDR3 protein. The table has 1.8 million or so distinct CDR3 sequences, approximately 39% seen once. This CDR3 has 12 amino acids. Per germline, CDR1 SGHTA and CDR2 FQGNSA. Study results and limitations: Long-lived donors exceeded aged donors in naive CD4+ cells and diversity.

This clonotype was recorded at least ten times. Antigen specificity is unknown. An end of the junction does not agree with germline; a read error may underlie this. This TCR was recovered from a human donor in good health. The sample was blood. V usage is TRBV7-2 and J usage is TRBJ2-3, with D uncertain. The CDR3 here is CASSRPTDTQYF. The CDR3 DNA reads TGCGCCAGCAGCCGCCCTACAGATACGCAGTATTTT. Full variable domain (rest looked up from reference TRBV7-2 and TRBJ2-3): GAGVSQSPSNKVTEKGKDVELRCDPISGHTALYWYRQSLGQGLEFLIYFQGNSAPDKSGLPSDRFSAERTGGSVSTLTIQRTQQEDSAVYLCASSRPTDTQYFGPGTRLTVL.